The next 32 T cell receptor beta chains were all read from a single sample in a study of blood T cell repertoires in COVID-19. TCRdb keeps only in-frame clones here, not all; method: immunoSEQ multiplex PCR. The sample contains a few hundred thousand clones, 70% to 90% of which appear only once. Sequencing was done on a sample of peripheral blood. The receptors originated from a woman in her thirties with COVID-19, enrolled during active disease.

The rearrangement links TRBV6-1 to TRBJ2-3; 8 bases are shared with TRBD2. The CDR3 has 17 residues. Germline loops: CDR1 MNHNS, CDR2 SASEGT. Trimming cost V 2 bases and J 5 bases; bases outside gene matches: 12. As DNA, the CDR3 is TGTGCCAGCAGTGAACTTGGTTTTGCGGGGGGCGGAGATACGCAGTATTTT. Its protein is CASSELGFAGGGDTQYF.

CDR3 residues: CASSQGTSGNYEQYV. The DNA for the CDR3 is TGCGCCAGCAGCCAAGGGACTAGCGGGAACTACGAGCAGTACGTC. V and J are TRBV4-3 and TRBJ2-7, with 12 bases lining up with TRBD2. Per the germline V gene, CDR1 is LGHNA and CDR2 is YSLEER. The trim removed 1 base at V and 3 bases at J, leaving 1 base unmatched. The length of the CDR3 is 15 residues.

The chain couples TRBV12-3 or TRBV12-4 to TRBJ1-1; no firm D call. V lost 4 bases and J 4 bases, leaving 10 bases between the germline ends. The CDR3 is made up of 13 amino acids. CDR3 protein: CASSWRWSTEAFF. For the CDR3, the DNA is TGTGCCAGCAGTTGGCGGTGGTCCACTGAAGCTTTCTTT.

V is TRBV5-4 and J is TRBJ2-3; 7 bases map to TRBD2. The CDR3 totals 16 residues. Germline V gene lookup returns CDR1 SGHNT and CDR2 YYREEE (reference sequence). The V and J ends lost 2 bases and 0 bases, in that order; junction bases with no gene match: 6. The CDR3 region has the DNA TGTGCCAGCAGCTTCCCTACGCGGGGGAGCACAGATACGCAGTATTTT. Translated, it gives CASSFPTRGSTDTQYF.

J is TRBJ1-2 and V is TRBV2, with D possibly matching TRBD1 (6 bases). Trimming stripped 3 bases from V and 2 bases from J, with 7 bases between. Germline CDR1 reads SNHLY; CDR2 reads FYNNEI. This CDR3 comprises 13 residues. Here the CDR3 reads CASSEGTNYGYTF. CDR3 coding DNA: TGTGCCAGCAGTGAGGGGACAAACTATGGCTACACCTTC.

The rearrangement links TRBV2 to TRBJ2-5, with D possibly matching TRBD2 (5 bases). Germline assignment: CDR1 SNHLY and CDR2 FYNNEI. V gave up 2 bases and J gave up 4 bases, with 11 bases separating them. The CDR3 is 14 residues long. The CDR3 loop reads CASSESRRVETQYF. In DNA form, the CDR3 reads TGTGCCAGCAGTGAAAGCAGGCGGGTAGAGACCCAGTACTTC.

The rearrangement joins TRBV4-1 to TRBJ2-7, with D possibly TRBD2 on 7 matching bases. With 4 bases removed from V and 2 bases from J, the gap between germline ends came to 12 bases. The CDR3 covers 14 residues. Per germline, CDR1 MGHRA and CDR2 YSYEKL. The chain's CDR3 is CASSPSRGPYEQYV. The CDR3 region has the DNA TGCGCCAGCAGCCCCTCGCGGGGGCCCTACGAGCAGTACGTC.

Note on this clone: The junction and the germline gene differ at one end; a read error may be behind it. This chain links TRBV7-7 with TRBJ2-5; 10 bases fit TRBD1. The CDR3 loop spans 15 amino acids. The germline CDR1 and CDR2 sequences are SSHAT and FNYEAQ (reference sequence). The CDR3, as DNA: TGTGCTAGCAGCCGGGACAGGGGCCCTCCGGAGACCCAGTACTTC. This translates into CASSRDRGPPETQYF.

The chain joins TRBV7-2 to TRBJ1-4; weak D call: TRBD1 (6 bases). The CDR3 covers 15 residues. V shed 2 bases and J shed 7 bases, with 14 bases lying between them. Germline CDR1 SGHTA, CDR2 FQGNSA. The CDR3 loop is CASSLLGGQSEKLFF. The DNA of the CDR3 is TGTGCCAGCAGCTTACTCGGGGGGCAGAGTGAAAAACTGTTTTTT.

This chain uses TRBV5-1 with TRBJ1-4, with D perhaps TRBD1 (6 bases). CDR3 size: 16 residues. Trimming took off 1 base at V and 7 bases at J, with 17 bases between the two ends. Per the germline V gene, CDR1 is SGHRS and CDR2 is YFSETQ. The CDR3, as DNA: TGCGCCAGCAGCTTGTGTGCTACAGGGTATAGTGAAAAACTGTTTTTT. This translates into CASSLCATGYSEKLFF.

This clone was seen only once. The chain joins TRBV4-1 to TRBJ2-1, with 7 bases lining up with TRBD2. The junction had 9 bases not matched to a gene; V was cut back by 1 base and J by 6 bases. The CDR3 is made up of 16 amino acids. Germline CDR1 MGHRA, CDR2 YSYEKL. The CDR3: CASSQGSSGHLNEQFF. CDR3 DNA sequence: TGCGCCAGCAGCCAAGGGTCTAGCGGACACCTCAATGAGCAGTTCTTC.

The CDR3 DNA reads TGTGCCAGCAGTGAGGGCAGATCATATAATTCACCCCTCCACTTT. This codes for CASSEGRSYNSPLHF. The chain is built from TRBV2 and TRBJ1-6; unclear D gene. In germline, CDR1 is SNHLY, CDR2 FYNNEI. V gave up 3 bases and J gave up 4 bases, with 10 bases separating them. The CDR3 length is 15 residues.

J is TRBJ2-2 and V is TRBV6-6; TRBD2 aligns across 8 bases. The V segment lost 5 bases and the J segment 1 base; nucleotides outside the gene matches: 9. The CDR3 is 17 amino acids. The germline V gene encodes CDR1 MNHNY and CDR2 SVGAGI (reference sequence). The CDR3 sequence: CASSPAQLAENTGELFF. In nucleotides, the CDR3 is TGTGCCAGCAGTCCTGCCCAACTAGCGGAGAACACCGGGGAGCTGTTTTTT.

This clone is a singleton in its sample. The chain couples TRBV24-1 to TRBJ1-1; tentative D call: TRBD1 (6 bases). The CDR3 totals 13 residues. Deletions cut 4 bases from V and 11 bases from J, with 16 bases between. From germline, CDR1 is KGHDR and CDR2 SFDVKD. The CDR3 region is CATSDWTVGEAFF. The DNA of the CDR3 is TGTGCCACCAGTGACTGGACAGTAGGAGAGGCTTTCTTT.

V is TRBV28 and J is TRBJ1-2; the match to TRBD1 covers 7 bases. CDR3 size: 17 residues. Germline trimming cut 0 bases from V and 3 bases from J; bases unmatched to any gene: 10. Germline CDR1 MDHEN, CDR2 SYDVKM. CDR3 region: CASSLWTGSFYDYGYTF. The CDR3 region has the DNA TGTGCCAGCAGTTTATGGACAGGGTCATTTTATGACTATGGCTACACCTTC.

The chain combines TRBV18 with TRBJ1-1, with 8 nucleotides matching TRBD1. The germline V gene has CDR1 KGHSH and CDR2 LQKENI. The CDR3 is 17 amino acids. V trimming: 4 bases; J trimming: 0 bases; junction bases outside the gene matches: 10. CDR3 loop: CASSRRTGQGMNTEAFF. The DNA of the CDR3 is TGTGCCAGCTCACGCCGGACAGGGCAAGGGATGAACACTGAAGCTTTCTTT.

V and J are TRBV27 and TRBJ2-5; 7 bases match TRBD2. The CDR3 totals 14 residues. Unmatched junction bases numbered 16, after V lost 10 bases and J lost 8 bases. Germline V lookup: CDR1 MNHEY, CDR2 SMNVEV (reference sequence). The CDR3 DNA is TGTGCCACCCAAAATATGGGGGGGGTAATTACCCAGTACTTC. Protein: CATQNMGGVITQYF.

The chain is built from TRBV19 and TRBJ1-2; 7 bases match TRBD1. Germline trimming cut 2 bases from V and 4 bases from J; bases unmatched to any gene: 1. This CDR3 spans 13 amino acids. Germline-derived CDR1 and CDR2 are LNHDA and SQIVND (reference sequence). The CDR3 nucleotides read TGTGCCAGTAGTATAAGGGACAGCTATGGCTACACCTTC. Its protein product is CASSIRDSYGYTF.

This rearrangement joins TRBV7-6 to TRBJ2-2, with a possible D match to TRBD2 (6 bases). This CDR3 is built from 18 residues. The germline V and J ends were trimmed by 0 bases and 3 bases, with 17 bases remaining between them. Germline V gene sequence: CDR1 SGHVS, CDR2 FNYEAQ. The CDR3 loop reads CASSLAVPWDSDTGELFF. The CDR3 DNA sequence: TGTGCCAGCAGCTTAGCGGTACCGTGGGACTCCGACACCGGGGAGCTGTTTTTT.

This rearrangement joins TRBV7-9 to TRBJ2-2, with a tentative D call TRBD2 (7 bases). The ends were cut back, 5 bases at V and 6 bases at J, with 16 bases in the middle. This CDR3 contains 15 residues. Germline values: CDR1 SEHNR, CDR2 FQNEAQ (reference sequence). The CDR3 DNA reads TGTGCCAGCAGCAATACACGGGGGGCATCCGGGGAGCTGTTTTTT. Translating it yields CASSNTRGASGELFF.

In nucleotides, the CDR3 is TGCGCCAGCAAGTCTTGGAGCGCATCCCACGAGCAGTACGTC. Translating gives CASKSWSASHEQYV. The V call is TRBV4-3, the J call TRBJ2-7, with unresolved D. CDR1 LGHNA and CDR2 YSLEER come from the germline V gene. V gave up 7 bases and J gave up 5 bases, with 18 bases separating them. This CDR3 has 14 amino acids.

DNA for the CDR3: TGTGCCAGCACTCCGACAGGGGTGATCGGTGGCTACACCTTC. It is translated as CASTPTGVIGGYTF. The V call is TRBV6-5, the J call TRBJ1-2, with 8 bases lining up with TRBD1. CDR1 and CDR2 (germline): MNHEY, SVGAGI. There are 14 residues in the CDR3. Trimming cost V 7 bases and J 7 bases; bases outside gene matches: 11.

The V and J genes are TRBV18 and TRBJ2-2, with TRBD1 matching over 7 bases. V dropped 0 bases and J dropped 6; count of bases not matched to a gene: 4. This CDR3 spans 15 amino acids. Germline V gene data show CDR1 as KGHSH and CDR2 as LQKENI. The CDR3, as DNA: TGTGCCAGCTCACCACCGAACAGGGGAGCCGGGGAGCTGTTTTTT. Translating gives CASSPPNRGAGELFF.

V usage is TRBV7-2 and J usage is TRBJ2-7; TRBD2 aligns across 11 bases. The length of the CDR3 is 14 residues. Germline V gene lookup returns CDR1 SGHTA and CDR2 FQGNSA. Trimming removed 2 bases from V and 6 bases from J; junction bases left unmatched: 3. The CDR3, as DNA: TGTGCCAGCAGCTTAACTACTAGCGGGAGCGAGCAGTACGTC. This gives the protein CASSLTTSGSEQYV.

This clone was seen only a few times. V gene TRBV11-3 combines with J gene TRBJ2-2; 8 bases are shared with TRBD1. J gave up 0 bases and V 10 bases, and 10 bases lay outside the gene matches. CDR1 is SGHNT, CDR2 YENEEA, per germline. The CDR3 is 16 residues long. CDR3 in amino acids: CATRSGTGSNTGELFF. The CDR3 DNA is TGTGCCACACGATCCGGGACAGGCTCGAACACCGGGGAGCTGTTTTTT.

Many counts were recorded for this clone. The chain recombines TRBV27 with TRBJ1-6; D unclear. Germline V lookup: CDR1 MNHEY, CDR2 SMNVEV (reference sequence). Trimming took 6 bases from V and 11 from J, leaving 14 bases between them. This CDR3 contains 13 residues. CDR3 region: CASRPGYSTPLHF. The CDR3 coding sequence is TGTGCCAGCAGGCCAGGCTACTCCACACCCCTCCACTTT.

This sequence joins TRBV6-4 and TRBJ1-5; possibly TRBD1 for D (5 bases). From germline, CDR1 is MRHNA and CDR2 SNTAGT. Trimming removed 3 bases at V and 7 bases at J, with 10 bases between. The CDR3 is 13 amino acids. For the CDR3, the DNA is TGTGCCAGCAGTGAACGGCGGGGGCAGCCCCAGCATTTT. This sequence encodes CASSERRGQPQHF.

The V call is TRBV30, the J call TRBJ2-1; 11 bases agree with TRBD2. The ends lost 5 bases at V and 12 bases at J; junction bases unmatched: 12. This CDR3 comprises 14 residues. The germline CDR1 and CDR2 sequences are GTSNPN and SVGIG (reference sequence). This CDR3 is CAWEPGLAVKVQFF. The CDR3 bases are TGTGCCTGGGAGCCGGGACTAGCGGTTAAGGTGCAGTTCTTC.

The chain uses TRBV7-9 and TRBJ2-3; D not resolved. In germline, CDR1 is SEHNR, CDR2 FQNEAQ (reference sequence). The CDR3 totals 15 residues. V was pared by 0 bases and J by 4 bases, with 11 bases between. CDR3 sequence (DNA): TGTGCCAGCAGCTTAGCTTATTCGGTCGCAGATACGCAGTATTTT. Translated, it gives CASSLAYSVADTQYF.

The V gene is TRBV5-1, the J gene TRBJ1-1; perhaps TRBD1 as D (6 bases). Trimming cost V 1 base and J 3 bases, with 19 bases left between them. The CDR3 length is 17 residues. CDR1 is SGHRS, CDR2 YFSETQ, per germline. This chain's CDR3 is CASSLSIGGLEDTEAFF. Here the CDR3 DNA reads TGCGCCAGCAGCTTGTCCATCGGGGGGCTCGAAGACACTGAAGCTTTCTTT.

This clone was counted a single time. This chain uses TRBV6-5 with TRBJ2-3; possibly TRBD1 for D (6 bases). V lost 8 bases to trimming and J lost 2 bases, with 17 bases between them. The CDR3 is made up of 15 amino acids. Germline loops: CDR1 MNHEY, CDR2 SVGAGI. This CDR3 is CASARGSGYTDTQYF. For the CDR3, the DNA is TGTGCCAGCGCGAGGGGGAGTGGGTACACAGATACGCAGTATTTT.

The DNA for the CDR3 is TGTGCCGCAGAGAACACCGGGGAGCTGTTTTTT. Translation gives CAAENTGELFF. The J gene is TRBJ2-2, the V gene TRBV7-9; D is unresolved. The V gene lost 11 bases and the J gene lost 1 base, with 5 bases spanning the gap. Per germline, CDR1 SEHNR and CDR2 FQNEAQ (reference sequence). The CDR3 loop spans 11 amino acids.